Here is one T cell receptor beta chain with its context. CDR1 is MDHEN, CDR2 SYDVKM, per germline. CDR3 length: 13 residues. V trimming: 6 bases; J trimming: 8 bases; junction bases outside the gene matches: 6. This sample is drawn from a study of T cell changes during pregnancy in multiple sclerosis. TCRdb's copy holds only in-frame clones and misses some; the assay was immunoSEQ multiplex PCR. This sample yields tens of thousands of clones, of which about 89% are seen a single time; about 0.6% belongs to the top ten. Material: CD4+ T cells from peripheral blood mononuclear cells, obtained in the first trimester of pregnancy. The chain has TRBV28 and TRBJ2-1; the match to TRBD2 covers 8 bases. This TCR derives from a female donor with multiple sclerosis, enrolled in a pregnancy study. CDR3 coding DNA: TGTGCCAGCAGACGGAGCGGGAGCGATGAGCAGTTCTTC. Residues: CASRRSGSDEQFF.